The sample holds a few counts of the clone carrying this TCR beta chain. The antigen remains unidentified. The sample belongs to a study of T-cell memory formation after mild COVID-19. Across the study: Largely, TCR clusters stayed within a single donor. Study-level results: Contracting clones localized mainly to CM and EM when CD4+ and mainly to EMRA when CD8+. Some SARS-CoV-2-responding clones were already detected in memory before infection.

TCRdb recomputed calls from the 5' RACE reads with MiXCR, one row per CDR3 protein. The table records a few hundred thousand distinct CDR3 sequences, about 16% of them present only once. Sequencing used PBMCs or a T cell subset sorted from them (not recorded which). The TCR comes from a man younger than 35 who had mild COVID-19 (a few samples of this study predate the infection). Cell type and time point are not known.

The CDR3 is CASSSRVHGELFF. The CDR3, as DNA: TGTGCCAGCAGCTCTCGGGTCCACGGGGAGCTGTTTTTT. V gene TRBV7-3 combines with J gene TRBJ2-2; D unclear. The CDR3 length is 13 residues. Germline CDR1 reads SGHTA; CDR2 reads FQGTGA. Trimming took 4 bases from V and 7 from J, leaving 10 bases between them.